This T cell receptor beta chain was sequenced during a study of shared clonotypes between healthy human individuals. Findings and caveats of the study: An expected dependence of interdonor clonotype sharing on sequencing depth was noted.

Turning to this clone: Its cognate antigen is unknown.

Donors comprised only Caucasian adults living in Nashville, Tennessee. The germline V gene has CDR1 SGHAT and CDR2 FQNNGV. The CDR3 consists of 15 residues. V gave up 5 bases and J gave up 2 bases, with 12 bases separating them. Sequencing used immunoSEQ multiplex PCR; TCRdb keeps in-frame clones, though not all of them. The sample consists of some 500,000 clones, around 95% of them appearing once. The chain is built from TRBV11-2 and TRBJ2-2; D unresolved. The sample was naive CD4+ T cells sorted from blood. As to subset: CD45RA+ positively selected. This clonotype was obtained from a woman under 40 in good health. The DNA of the CDR3 is TGTGCCAGCAGCCCCGACGGACGTAACACCGGGGAGCTGTTTTTT. This codes for CASSPDGRNTGELFF.